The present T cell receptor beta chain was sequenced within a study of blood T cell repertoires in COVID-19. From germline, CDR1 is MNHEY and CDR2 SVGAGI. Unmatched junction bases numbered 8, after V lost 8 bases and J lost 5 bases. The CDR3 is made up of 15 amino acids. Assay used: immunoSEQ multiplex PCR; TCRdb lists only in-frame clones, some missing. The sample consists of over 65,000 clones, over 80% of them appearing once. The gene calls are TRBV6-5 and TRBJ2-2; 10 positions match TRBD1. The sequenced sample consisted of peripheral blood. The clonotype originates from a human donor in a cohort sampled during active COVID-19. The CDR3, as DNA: TGTGCCAGCCGAGGGACAGGGGAAATTACCGGGGAGCTGTTTTTT. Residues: CASRGTGEITGELFF.